Listed below are T cell receptor beta chains from one sample, sequenced in a study of shared T cell receptors in the human thymus. Repertoires were generated with immunoSEQ multiplex PCR, while TCRdb's copy carries only in-frame clones and drops some. Of about 380,000 clones listed, 95% are singletons. Sequencing was done on a sample of thymocytes. These TCRs come from a human donor. CDR3s include the opening cysteine and the closing phenylalanine or tryptophan. Fields, in order: CDR3 length, D gene, J gene, clone size, V gene, CDR3 protein. D genes are given only for firm matches. Clone size is not always given. Where it is, it says once, few, many or a class for expanded clones.

CDR3 length: 15; D gene: NA; J gene: TRBJ1-1; clone size: NA; V gene: TRBV7-6; CDR3 protein: CASSLVGLIATEAFF
CDR3 length: 19; D gene: TRBD2; J gene: TRBJ2-5; clone size: NA; V gene: TRBV11-2; CDR3 protein: CASSPGHPFLAGVQETQYF
CDR3 length: 15; D gene: NA; J gene: TRBJ1-1; clone size: few; V gene: TRBV28; CDR3 protein: CASRFRERLNTEAFF
CDR3 length: 21; D gene: NA; J gene: TRBJ2-6; clone size: NA; V gene: TRBV28; CDR3 protein: CASSFPGDRSLGEAGANVLTF
CDR3 length: 14; D gene: NA; J gene: TRBJ1-1; clone size: NA; V gene: TRBV6-5; CDR3 protein: CASSYGFMNTEAFF
CDR3 length: 13; D gene: NA; J gene: TRBJ2-5; clone size: NA; V gene: TRBV9; CDR3 protein: CASSVGQQETQYF
CDR3 length: 17; D gene: NA; J gene: TRBJ1-6; clone size: NA; V gene: TRBV28; CDR3 protein: CASSLVGASSYNSPLHF
CDR3 length: 13; D gene: NA; J gene: TRBJ2-7; clone size: NA; V gene: TRBV5-8; CDR3 protein: CASSSGSHYEQYF
CDR3 length: 15; D gene: TRBD2; J gene: TRBJ2-1; clone size: NA; V gene: TRBV5-4; CDR3 protein: CASSPPIAGDNEQFF
CDR3 length: 18; D gene: TRBD2; J gene: TRBJ2-1; clone size: NA; V gene: TRBV27; CDR3 protein: CASSSRRTSGSVYNEQFF
CDR3 length: 17; D gene: NA; J gene: TRBJ1-4; clone size: NA; V gene: TRBV5-4; CDR3 protein: CASSLPLRTDYNEKLFF
CDR3 length: 17; D gene: NA; J gene: TRBJ2-5; clone size: NA; V gene: TRBV9; CDR3 protein: CASSAGLLASFQETQYF
CDR3 length: 17; D gene: TRBD2; J gene: TRBJ2-4; clone size: NA; V gene: TRBV23-1; CDR3 protein: CASSHRDYRVAKNIQYF
CDR3 length: 18; D gene: TRBD2; J gene: TRBJ2-7; clone size: NA; V gene: TRBV7-9; CDR3 protein: CASASGGDNRSGGYEQYF
CDR3 length: 16; D gene: TRBD2; J gene: TRBJ2-1; clone size: NA; V gene: TRBV15; CDR3 protein: CATSRTTSGAAQVQFF
CDR3 length: 15; D gene: NA; J gene: TRBJ2-1; clone size: NA; V gene: TRBV9; CDR3 protein: CASSVEPSGPNEQFF
CDR3 length: 19; D gene: TRBD2; J gene: TRBJ2-1; clone size: NA; V gene: TRBV28; CDR3 protein: CASSLRGGEREINHNEQFF
CDR3 length: 16; D gene: TRBD1; J gene: TRBJ1-2; clone size: NA; V gene: TRBV13; CDR3 protein: CASSLGPGTDNYGYTF
CDR3 length: 15; D gene: NA; J gene: TRBJ2-7; clone size: NA; V gene: TRBV27; CDR3 protein: CASRKGAGTSYEQYF
CDR3 length: 14; D gene: TRBD2; J gene: TRBJ2-1; clone size: NA; V gene: TRBV2; CDR3 protein: CASRVAGGAHEQFF